This T cell receptor beta chain was recovered during a study of shared clonotypes between healthy human individuals. The wider study: For every donor, three CD4 naive, three CD4 memory, two CD8 naive and one CD8 memory plates were used.

The germline V gene encodes CDR1 SNHLY and CDR2 FYNNEI. With 5 bases clipped from V and 5 bases from J, the junction kept 8 bases outside the gene matches. This CDR3 has 14 residues. Per the original methods: Because ImmunoSEQ provided only junction sequences with no quality scores, the filtering differed. Sequencing was performed with immunoSEQ multiplex PCR; in TCRdb, only in-frame clones are kept and a portion is missing. The V and J calls and clone size were taken over from that table, and D and trimming were inferred from the DNA. The sample yields fewer than 850,000 clones, roughly 91% seen once. About this clone itself: Its antigen is still unknown.

CD45RO+ cells went into CD8 memory alongside CCR7-negative CD45RA+ TemRA cells. General study results and limits: It was the non-shared clonotypes that had lower generation probabilities than clonotypes shared by all four donors.

The TCR originated in a man younger than 35 in good health. Some clones in this sample may be carry-over from other donors' samples. The chain joins TRBV2 to TRBJ2-5, with 7 bases lining up with TRBD1. The sequenced sample was memory CD8+ T cells from PBMCs. Stated subset: CD45RO+ cells pooled with CCR7-negative TemRA cells. The CDR3 coding sequence is TGTGCCAGCAGTACGACAGGGAGTCAGGAGACCCAGTACTTC. Translation: CASSTTGSQETQYF.